This entry lists 31 T cell receptor beta chains sequenced from one sample in a study of blood T cell repertoires in COVID-19. Sequencing was performed with immunoSEQ multiplex PCR; in TCRdb, only in-frame clones are kept and a portion is missing. The sample holds roughly 260,000 clones, more than 65% seen once. The sequenced material came from peripheral blood. These receptors originate from a woman in her late teens or twenties with acute or convalescent COVID-19.

CDR3 region: CASSDPWGQGYYGYTF. The CDR3, as DNA: TGCGCCAGCAGTGACCCTTGGGGACAGGGATACTATGGCTACACCTTC. The J gene is TRBJ1-2, the V gene TRBV10-1, with TRBD1 matching over 9 bases. Germline trimming cut 3 bases from V and 3 bases from J; bases unmatched to any gene: 8. This CDR3 contains 16 residues. Germline V gene data show CDR1 as WNHNN and CDR2 as SYGVQD (reference sequence).

The chain has TRBV5-1 and TRBJ2-3; D not resolved. The CDR3 extends over 11 amino acids. V was clipped by 4 bases and J by 8 bases, with 8 bases between them. Germline V gene sequence: CDR1 SGHRS, CDR2 YFSETQ. Here the CDR3 reads CASSPGGTQYF. The CDR3 DNA sequence: TGCGCCAGCAGCCCAGGTGGTACGCAGTATTTT.

V gene TRBV13 combines with J gene TRBJ1-3; 7 bases align to TRBD1. V lost 5 bases, J lost 4 bases, and 5 bases stayed unmatched. Germline values: CDR1 PRHDT, CDR2 FYEKMQ (reference sequence). The CDR3 sequence is 14 residues long. CDR3 protein: CASSRGGVGNTIYF. CDR3 sequence (DNA): TGTGCCAGCAGCCGAGGGGGCGTAGGAAACACCATATATTTT.

A single count supports this clone. Other DNA sequences from this sample encode an identical CDR3 as well. The chain combines TRBV29-1 with TRBJ1-2, with TRBD1 identical over 9 bases. The CDR3 is 12 amino acids. V shed 7 bases and J 3 bases; nucleotides not matched to a gene: 3. The germline V gene encodes CDR1 SQVTM and CDR2 ANQGSEA. The DNA of the CDR3 is TGCAGCGCCCGGACAGGGGACTATGGCTACACCTTC. Translated, it gives CSARTGDYGYTF.

The chain employs TRBV18 and TRBJ2-7; 12 nucleotides line up with TRBD2. Germline CDR1 KGHSH, CDR2 LQKENI. V lost 3 bases and J lost 4; bases outside the gene matches: 7. The CDR3 contains 16 residues. The CDR3, as DNA: TGTGCCAGCTCACCGCCGGGGGGACTAGCGGGTTACGAGCAGTACTTC. This codes for CASSPPGGLAGYEQYF.

The chain is built from TRBV12-2 and TRBJ2-3; TRBD1 is the table's D call and was not checked against the DNA. TRBV12-2 constitutes a pseudogene. This CDR3 region has 15 residues. This CDR3 reads CASRLVQGGTDTQYF. The CDR3 DNA sequence: TGTGCAAGTCGCTTAGTACAGGGGGGCACAGATACGCAGTATTTT.

This sequence joins TRBV27 and TRBJ1-6; 7 bases fit TRBD1. Germline V lookup: CDR1 MNHEY, CDR2 SMNVEV (reference sequence). The CDR3 spans 15 residues. V gave up 6 bases and J gave up 6 bases; unmatched junction bases: 8. CDR3 protein: CASRSQGVGNSPLHF. In DNA form, the CDR3 reads TGTGCCAGCAGATCCCAGGGGGTCGGTAATTCACCCCTCCACTTT.

This chain uses TRBV7-8 with TRBJ2-7; 9 bases map to TRBD1. V shed 5 bases and J 5 bases; nucleotides not matched to a gene: 13. The CDR3 length is 16 residues. Germline assignment: CDR1 SGHVS and CDR2 FQNEAQ. The CDR3 DNA reads as TGTGCCAGCAGCGCAAACACCGGGACAGGGCGCCACGAGCAGTACTTC. Amino acid sequence: CASSANTGTGRHEQYF.

V gene TRBV11-3 combines with J gene TRBJ2-1; 14 nucleotides agree with TRBD2. The V gene's germline CDR1 is SGHNT and CDR2 YENEEA. This CDR3 has 17 residues. With 0 bases clipped from V and 9 bases from J, the junction kept 7 bases outside the gene matches. CDR3 bases: TGTGCCAGCAGCTTAGACCCCGGGACTAGCGGGAGAGCTGAGCAGTTCTTC. It is translated as CASSLDPGTSGRAEQFF.

The chain combines TRBV9 with TRBJ2-5; 10 bases are shared with TRBD2. Germline V CDR1 and CDR2: SGDLS, YYNGEE. After removal of 3 bases from V and 4 bases from J, the junction contained 6 bases not matched to a gene. This CDR3 has 15 amino acids. Here the CDR3 DNA reads TGTGCCAGCAGCGCGACTAGCGGGTGGGGAGAGACCCAGTACTTC. Amino acids: CASSATSGWGETQYF.

The chain carries TRBV30 and TRBJ1-1, with D possibly matching TRBD1 (6 bases). Trimming stripped 4 bases from V and 4 bases from J, with 10 bases between. The germline V gene has CDR1 GTSNPN and CDR2 SVGIG (reference sequence). CDR3 length: 12 amino acids. CDR3 in amino acids: CAWNRVATEAFF. The CDR3 region has the DNA TGTGCCTGGAACAGGGTAGCCACTGAAGCTTTCTTT. The whole variable domain, remainder taken from reference TRBV30 and TRBJ1-1, is SQTIHQWPATLVQPVGSPLSLECTVEGTSNPNLYWYRQAAGRGLQLLFYSVGIGQISSEVPQNLSASRPQDRQFILSSKKLLLSDSGFYLCAWNRVATEAFFGQGTRLTVV.

This clone was observed once. The genes are TRBV6-2 or TRBV6-3 and TRBJ2-1; TRBD2 matches at 11 bases. This CDR3 region has 13 residues. Germline V CDR1 and CDR2: MNHEY, SVGEGT. With V trimmed by 1 base and J by 12 bases, 2 bases remained unmatched. The CDR3 coding sequence is TGTGCCAGCAGTTACTTGACTAGCGGGACGCAGTTCTTC. Residues: CASSYLTSGTQFF.

The CDR3 nucleotides are TGTGCCAGCAGTGTGCAGGGGGAACACAATGAGCAGTTCTTC. Amino acids: CASSVQGEHNEQFF. The V gene is TRBV25-1, the J gene TRBJ2-1; the match to TRBD1 covers 7 bases. Germline V gene data show CDR1 as MGHDK and CDR2 as SYGVNS. V shed 4 bases and J 5 bases; nucleotides not matched to a gene: 5. The CDR3 spans 14 residues.

This clone was picked up a small number of times. This rearrangement joins TRBV19 to TRBJ2-3; TRBD2 agrees at 11 bases. This CDR3 comprises 17 residues. Germline V gene sequence: CDR1 LNHDA, CDR2 SQIVND (reference sequence). V gave up 0 bases and J gave up 6 bases; unmatched junction bases: 8. The CDR3 DNA is TGTGCCAGTAGTATAGATCGAACTAGCGGGAGTTCGGATACGCAGTATTTT. It specifies CASSIDRTSGSSDTQYF.

The chain carries TRBV7-9 and TRBJ2-2; 9 bases match TRBD2. The CDR3 has 15 amino acids. Germline CDR1 SEHNR, CDR2 FQNEAQ (reference sequence). V trimming: 6 bases; J trimming: 1 base; junction bases outside the gene matches: 3. CDR3 loop: CASSRAGGNTGELFF. CDR3 DNA: TGTGCCAGCAGTAGAGCGGGAGGGAACACCGGGGAGCTGTTTTTT.

This chain connects TRBV19 to TRBJ1-5, with 7 nucleotides matching TRBD1. Germline CDR1 LNHDA, CDR2 SQIVND (reference sequence). The CDR3 loop spans 15 amino acids. J lost 5 bases, V lost 8 bases, and 12 bases had no gene match. The CDR3 loop is CASGETDRRDQPQHF. CDR3 in DNA: TGTGCCAGTGGAGAGACGGACAGGAGAGATCAGCCCCAGCATTTT.

The V call is TRBV5-1, the J call TRBJ1-1, with TRBD1 as a possible D gene (5 bases). Per the germline V gene, CDR1 is SGHRS and CDR2 is YFSETQ. The CDR3 runs to 15 residues. With 4 bases removed from V and 3 bases from J, the gap between germline ends came to 16 bases. CDR3 sequence reads: CASSPQAGRYTEAFF. The CDR3, as DNA: TGCGCCAGCAGCCCCCAGGCAGGGCGGTACACTGAAGCTTTCTTT.

The rearrangement uses TRBV18 and TRBJ2-1; 8 bases are shared with TRBD2. The CDR3 has 15 residues. J was trimmed by 2 bases and V by 1 base; bases with no gene match: 1. Germline V gives CDR1 KGHSH, CDR2 LQKENI. The CDR3 loop reads CASSPQLAAYNEQFF. The CDR3 coding sequence is TGTGCCAGCTCACCACAACTAGCGGCCTACAATGAGCAGTTCTTC.

The chain carries TRBV5-1 and TRBJ2-3, with a possible D match to TRBD1 (6 bases). Trimming took 4 bases from V and 11 from J, leaving 14 bases between them. Germline V gives CDR1 SGHRS, CDR2 YFSETQ. The CDR3 runs 12 residues. CDR3 residues: CASSMTGPRQYF. The CDR3 DNA is TGCGCCAGCAGCATGACAGGCCCTCGGCAGTATTTT.

There are a few counts of this clone. The chain carries TRBV4-2 and TRBJ2-7; 7 nucleotides align to TRBD2. J lost 3 bases, V lost 0 bases, and 8 bases had no gene match. CDR3 length equals 16 residues. Germline CDR1 and CDR2: LGHNA and YNFKEQ. The CDR3 DNA reads TGTGCCAGCAGCCAAGAAGCCGGGACTACATACTACGAGCAGTACTTC. It translates to CASSQEAGTTYYEQYF.

The chain is built from TRBV24-1 and TRBJ2-3, with D tentatively TRBD1 (5 bases). Trimming cost V 4 bases and J 10 bases, with 23 bases left between them. Germline CDR1 and CDR2: KGHDR and SFDVKD. This CDR3 is built from 16 residues. This CDR3 is CATSELDTKGGSPQYF. The DNA for the CDR3 is TGTGCCACCAGTGAACTGGACACCAAGGGTGGTAGCCCGCAGTATTTT.

The chain has TRBV7-2 and TRBJ2-7, with 10 positions matching TRBD2. V was pared by 1 base and J by 4 bases, with 10 bases of the junction left unmatched. Germline CDR1 SGHTA, CDR2 FQGNSA. CDR3 length: 17 amino acids. DNA for the CDR3: TGTGCCAGCAGCTTAGTTGCTAGCGGGAGTCGGAGGTACGAGCAGTACTTC. This encodes CASSLVASGSRRYEQYF.

The chain recombines TRBV19 with TRBJ2-2; D perhaps matches TRBD1 (6 bases). V was shortened by 7 bases and J by 4 bases, with 19 bases between the two germline ends. From germline, CDR1 is LNHDA and CDR2 SQIVND (reference sequence). This CDR3 contains 16 residues. CDR3 loop: CASTYRGEGGTGELFF. The CDR3 nucleotides read TGTGCCAGTACCTACCGGGGAGAAGGGGGCACCGGGGAGCTGTTTTTT.

The chain carries TRBV7-2 and TRBJ1-5, with TRBD1 identical over 9 bases. Germline CDR1 reads SGHTA; CDR2 reads FQGNSA. The J segment lost 6 bases and the V segment lost 5 bases, leaving 14 bases of the junction unmatched. The CDR3 runs to 17 residues. As DNA, the CDR3 is TGTGCCAGCAGCCCACCGGGACAGGGTTTCTTAGTTCAGCCCCAGCATTTT. This gives the protein CASSPPGQGFLVQPQHF.

As regards this clone: One junction end disagrees with the germline gene, perhaps due to a read error. The chain is built from TRBV5-8 and TRBJ1-6, with D possibly TRBD1 on 6 matching bases. Germline CDR1 reads SGHTS; CDR2 reads YDEGEE. CDR3 length: 14 amino acids. CDR3: CASSSRQAYSPLHF. The CDR3 coding sequence is TGTGCCAGCAGCTCTAGACAGGCATATTCGCCCCTCCACTTT. The entire variable domain, with the rest obtained from reference TRBV5-8 and TRBJ1-6, is as follows: EAGVTQSPTHLIKTRGQQATLRCSPISGHTSVYWYQQALGLGLQFLLWYDEGEERNRGNFPPRFSGRQFPNYSSELNVNALELEDSALYLCASSSRQAYSPLHFGNGTRLTVT.

This clone was seen only a few times. The chain couples TRBV18 to TRBJ1-2; D remains ambiguous. From germline, CDR1 is KGHSH and CDR2 LQKENI. V shed 6 bases and J shed 0 bases, with 23 bases lying between them. The CDR3 covers 18 residues. Written as DNA, the CDR3 is TGTGCCAGCTCTTTCAATCGGCACAGTAAGATAGCTAACTATGGCTACACCTTC. It specifies CASSFNRHSKIANYGYTF.

The chain links TRBV28 to TRBJ2-5, with D unresolved. The germline gives CDR1 MDHEN, CDR2 SYDVKM. CDR3 size: 13 residues. Trimming removed 3 bases at V and 0 bases at J, with 5 bases between. CDR3 protein: CASSFRYQETQYF. The CDR3, as DNA: TGTGCCAGCAGTTTCCGGTACCAAGAGACCCAGTACTTC.

The V call is TRBV30, the J call TRBJ1-6; D call uncertain. The CDR3 is 18 amino acids. CDR1 and CDR2 from the germline V gene are GTSNPN and SVGIG (reference sequence). The germline V and J ends were trimmed by 0 bases and 0 bases, with 15 bases remaining between them. CDR3 sequence reads: CAWSVLGGLSSYNSPLHF. CDR3 sequence (DNA): TGTGCCTGGAGTGTACTAGGAGGGCTTAGCTCCTATAATTCACCCCTCCACTTT. Full variable domain (outside the CDR3, taken from reference TRBV30 and TRBJ1-6): SQTIHQWPATLVQPVGSPLSLECTVEGTSNPNLYWYRQAAGRGLQLLFYSVGIGQISSEVPQNLSASRPQDRQFILSSKKLLLSDSGFYLCAWSVLGGLSSYNSPLHFGNGTRLTVT.

This rearrangement joins TRBV27 to TRBJ2-2; 8 bases align to TRBD1. This CDR3 comprises 15 residues. CDR1 is MNHEY and CDR2 is SMNVEV in the germline V gene (reference sequence). With V trimmed by 5 bases and J by 2 bases, 4 bases remained unmatched. CDR3 DNA: TGTGCCAGCAGTCCAGGACAGGGTAACACCGGGGAGCTGTTTTTT. Its protein is CASSPGQGNTGELFF.

This chain uses TRBV27 with TRBJ2-1, with D tentatively TRBD1 (6 bases). V lost 6 bases to trimming and J lost 4 bases, with 16 bases between them. The CDR3 runs 15 residues. Per germline, CDR1 MNHEY and CDR2 SMNVEV (reference sequence). The CDR3 protein is CASRKGVGPYNEQFF. DNA for the CDR3: TGTGCCAGCAGGAAGGGGGTAGGACCTTACAATGAGCAGTTCTTC.

The CDR3 sequence: CASSPDRELDEQYF. The DNA of the CDR3 is TGTGCCAGCAGCCCGGACAGGGAATTGGACGAGCAGTACTTC. The J gene is TRBJ2-7, the V gene TRBV28, with 8 bases lining up with TRBD1. CDR3 length: 14 residues. Trimming removed 6 bases from V and 5 bases from J; junction bases left unmatched: 9. Germline V CDR1 and CDR2: MDHEN, SYDVKM.